These 10 T cell receptor beta chains were all obtained from the same sample, sequenced in a study of blood T cells in healthy people across ages. Primed by a sample-barcoded 5' primer and a J-beta primer mix, a second PCR proceeded for about 6 to 12 cycles. TCRdb analysed the 5' RACE reads with MiXCR anew, one entry per CDR3 protein. The data contain more than 1 million distinct CDR3 sequences, more than 40% of them singletons. The specimen sequenced was blood. These receptors were taken from a woman between 55 and 75 years old in good health.

This clonotype showed up just a few times. The chain employs TRBV12-3 or TRBV12-4 and TRBJ2-5; D gene ambiguous. V lost 1 base, J lost 4 bases, and 10 bases lay in between. The CDR3 runs to 14 residues. CDR3 nucleotides: TGTGCCAGCAGTTTAGTACTAACCCCAGAGACCCAGTACTTC. Its translation is CASSLVLTPETQYF.

The chain has TRBV12-5 and TRBJ1-1; perhaps TRBD1 as D (6 bases). Trimming stripped 5 bases from V and 2 bases from J, with 9 bases between. Looked up from germline, CDR1 is LGHNT and CDR2 is FRNRAP. There are 13 residues in the CDR3. CDR3 sequence (DNA): TGTGCTAGTGGTGGGGGCACCAACACTGAAGCTTTCTTT. It translates to CASGGGTNTEAFF.

The V gene is TRBV4-2, the J gene TRBJ2-1; D might be TRBD2 (5 bases). The germline V and J ends were trimmed by 0 bases and 7 bases, with 10 bases remaining between them. Per the germline V gene, CDR1 is LGHNA and CDR2 is YNFKEQ. The CDR3 consists of 14 residues. CDR3: CASSQESSLNEQFF. The CDR3, as DNA: TGTGCCAGCAGCCAAGAATCTAGCCTTAATGAGCAGTTCTTC.

This clonotype was seen once. The V call is TRBV6-6, the J call TRBJ2-7; D is perhaps TRBD2 (6 bases). Germline-derived CDR1 and CDR2 are MNHNY and SVGAGI (reference sequence). This CDR3 has 13 amino acids. V was cut by 5 bases and J by 7 bases, with 15 bases left in between. This CDR3 reads CASSDGGGNEQYF. The CDR3 DNA reads as TGTGCCAGCAGTGACGGTGGAGGGAATGAGCAGTACTTC.

V usage is TRBV7-9 and J usage is TRBJ2-3, with D tentatively TRBD2 (6 bases). The CDR3 sequence is 14 residues long. Germline CDR1 is SEHNR and CDR2 is FQNEAQ (reference sequence). Trimming stripped 6 bases from V and 1 base from J, with 11 bases between. CDR3 nucleotide sequence: TGTGCCAGCAGATACACGGGGGGCACAGATACGCAGTATTTT. This translates into CASRYTGGTDTQYF.

J is TRBJ2-1 and V is TRBV11-1, with 7 bases aligning to TRBD2. Germline assignment: CDR1 SGHAT and CDR2 FQDESV (reference sequence). Trimming cost V 2 bases and J 7 bases; bases outside gene matches: 11. The CDR3 contains 16 residues. CDR3 DNA sequence: TGTGCCAGCAGCTTATCTAGCGGCCTCGGGGAGAATGAGCAGTTCTTC. This encodes CASSLSSGLGENEQFF.

In this sample, this clonotype turned up a few times. This chain uses TRBV5-6 with TRBJ2-7; perhaps TRBD1 as D (6 bases). The CDR3 has 11 amino acids. The V end lost 5 bases, the J end lost 7 bases, and 10 bases lay between the germline ends. The germline V gene has CDR1 SGHDT and CDR2 YYEEEE. CDR3 protein: CASSTGSEQYF. CDR3 sequence (DNA): TGTGCCAGCAGTACAGGGAGTGAGCAGTACTTC.

This chain uses TRBV5-5 with TRBJ1-4; D is unresolved. CDR1 is SGHKS, CDR2 YYEKEE, per germline (reference sequence). This CDR3 region has 15 residues. The V and J ends lost 4 bases and 3 bases respectively, with 13 bases between them. As DNA, the CDR3 is TGTGCCAGCAGCGACCGCGAGGCGTCTAATGAAAAACTGTTTTTT. Its translation is CASSDREASNEKLFF.

The CDR3 region is CATPHVGEGGEQYF. The CDR3 nucleotides read TGTGCCACTCCTCACGTCGGGGAGGGAGGCGAGCAGTACTTC. The chain employs TRBV24-1 and TRBJ2-7, with 7 bases lining up with TRBD2. V gave up 10 bases and J gave up 6 bases; unmatched junction bases: 14. Germline-derived CDR1 and CDR2 are KGHDR and SFDVKD. The CDR3 length is 14 residues.

The chain employs TRBV4-1 and TRBJ2-7, with TRBD1 matching 7 bases. Germline loops: CDR1 MGHRA, CDR2 YSYEKL. The junction had 9 bases not matched to a gene; V was cut back by 2 bases and J by 5 bases. CDR3 length: 15 amino acids. CDR3 sequence (DNA): TGCGCCAGCAGCCAATCGACAGGGAATAAAAACGAGCAGTACTTC. Translation: CASSQSTGNKNEQYF.